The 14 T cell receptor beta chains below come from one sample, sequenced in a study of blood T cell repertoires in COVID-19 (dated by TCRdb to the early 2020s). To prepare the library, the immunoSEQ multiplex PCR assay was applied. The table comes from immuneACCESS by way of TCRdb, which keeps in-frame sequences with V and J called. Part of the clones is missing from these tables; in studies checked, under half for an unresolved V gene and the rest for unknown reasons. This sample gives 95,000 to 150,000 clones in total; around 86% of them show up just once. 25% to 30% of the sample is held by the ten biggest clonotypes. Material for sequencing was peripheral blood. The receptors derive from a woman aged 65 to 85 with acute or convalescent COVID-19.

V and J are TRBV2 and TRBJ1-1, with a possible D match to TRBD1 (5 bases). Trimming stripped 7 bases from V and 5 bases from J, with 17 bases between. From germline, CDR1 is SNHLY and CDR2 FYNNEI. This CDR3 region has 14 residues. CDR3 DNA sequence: TGTGCCAGCATAGGGGTAACGATCAGGACTGAAGCTTTCTTT. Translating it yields CASIGVTIRTEAFF. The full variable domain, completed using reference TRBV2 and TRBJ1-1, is EPEVTQTPSHQVTQMGQEVILRCVPISNHLYFYWYRQILGQKVEFLVSFYNNEISEKSEIFDDQFSVERPDGSNFTLKIRSTKLEDSAMYFCASIGVTIRTEAFFGQGTRLTVV.

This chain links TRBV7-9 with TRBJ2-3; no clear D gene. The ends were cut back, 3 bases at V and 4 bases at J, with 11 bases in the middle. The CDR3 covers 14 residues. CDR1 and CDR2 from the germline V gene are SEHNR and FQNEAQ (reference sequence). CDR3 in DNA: TGTGCCAGCAGCTTGGTAAGTCCGGCAGATACGCAGTATTTT. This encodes CASSLVSPADTQYF.

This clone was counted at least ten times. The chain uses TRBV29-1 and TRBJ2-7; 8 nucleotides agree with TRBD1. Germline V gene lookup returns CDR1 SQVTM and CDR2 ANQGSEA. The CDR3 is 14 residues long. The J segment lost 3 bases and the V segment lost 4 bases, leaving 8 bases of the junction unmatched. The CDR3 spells CSVGRTGSHYEQYF. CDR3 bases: TGCAGCGTTGGAAGGACAGGGTCCCACTACGAGCAGTACTTC.

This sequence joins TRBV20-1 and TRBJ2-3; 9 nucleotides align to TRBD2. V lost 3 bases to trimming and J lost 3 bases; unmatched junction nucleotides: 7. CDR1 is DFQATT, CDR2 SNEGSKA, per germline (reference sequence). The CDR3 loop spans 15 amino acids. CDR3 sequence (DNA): TGCAGTGCTAGTGTCTCACTAGCGGGTACAGATACGCAGTATTTT. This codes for CSASVSLAGTDTQYF.

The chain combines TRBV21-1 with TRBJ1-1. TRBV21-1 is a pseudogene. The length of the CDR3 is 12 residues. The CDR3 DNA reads TGTGCCAGCAGCAAAGCGAGCCGGGAAGCTTTCTTT. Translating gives CASSKASREAFF.

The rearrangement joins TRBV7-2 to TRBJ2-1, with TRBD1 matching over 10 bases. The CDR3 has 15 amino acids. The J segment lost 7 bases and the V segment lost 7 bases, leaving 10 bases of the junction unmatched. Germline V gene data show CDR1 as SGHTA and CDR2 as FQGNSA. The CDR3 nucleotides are TGTGCCAGCACTAGACAGGGGGCGCTCAGTAATGAGCAGTTCTTC. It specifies CASTRQGALSNEQFF.

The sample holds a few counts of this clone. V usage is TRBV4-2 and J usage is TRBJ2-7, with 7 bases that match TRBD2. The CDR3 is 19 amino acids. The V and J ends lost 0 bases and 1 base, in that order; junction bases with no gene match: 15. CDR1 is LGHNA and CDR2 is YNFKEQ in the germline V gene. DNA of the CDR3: TGTGCCAGCAGCCAAGAATTCTTAGGACTAGACCCCACTTCCTACGAGCAGTACTTC. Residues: CASSQEFLGLDPTSYEQYF.

CDR3 sequence: CASSAGGGETQYF. CDR3 in DNA: TGTGCCAGCAGCGCTGGGGGGGGAGAGACCCAGTACTTC. The chain carries TRBV9 and TRBJ2-5; TRBD2 agrees at 7 bases. The germline CDR1 and CDR2 sequences are SGDLS and YYNGEE. CDR3 size: 13 residues. Trimming at V came to 3 bases and at J to 4 bases, leaving 3 bases not matched to a gene.

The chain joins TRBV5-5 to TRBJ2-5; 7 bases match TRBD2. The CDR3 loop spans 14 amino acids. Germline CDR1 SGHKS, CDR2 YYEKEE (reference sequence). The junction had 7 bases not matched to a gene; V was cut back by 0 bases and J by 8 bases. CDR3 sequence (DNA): TGTGCCAGCAGCTTGGATTGGGGCGGGGGTACCCAGTACTTC. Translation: CASSLDWGGGTQYF.

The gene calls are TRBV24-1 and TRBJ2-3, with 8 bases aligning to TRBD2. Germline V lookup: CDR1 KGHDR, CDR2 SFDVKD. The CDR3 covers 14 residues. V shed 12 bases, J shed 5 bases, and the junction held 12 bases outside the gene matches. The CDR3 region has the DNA TGTGCCGCCTCTTCGGGGGGGGAAGGAGATACGCAGTATTTT. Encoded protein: CAASSGGEGDTQYF.

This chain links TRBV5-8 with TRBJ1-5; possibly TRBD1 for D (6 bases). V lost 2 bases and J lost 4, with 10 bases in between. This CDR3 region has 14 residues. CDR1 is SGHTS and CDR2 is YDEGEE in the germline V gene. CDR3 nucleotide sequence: TGTGCCAGCAGCTTCTACAGGGTGAATCAGCCCCAGCATTTT. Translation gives CASSFYRVNQPQHF. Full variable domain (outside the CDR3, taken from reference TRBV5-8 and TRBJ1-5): EAGVTQSPTHLIKTRGQQATLRCSPISGHTSVYWYQQALGLGLQFLLWYDEGEERNRGNFPPRFSGRQFPNYSSELNVNALELEDSALYLCASSFYRVNQPQHFGDGTRLSIL.

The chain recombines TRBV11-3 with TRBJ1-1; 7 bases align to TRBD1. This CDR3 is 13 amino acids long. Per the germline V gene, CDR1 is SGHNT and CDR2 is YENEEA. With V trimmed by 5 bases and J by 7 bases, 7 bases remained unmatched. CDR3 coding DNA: TGTGCCAGCAGCCCAGACACAGGGGTTGAAGCTTTCTTT. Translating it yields CASSPDTGVEAFF.

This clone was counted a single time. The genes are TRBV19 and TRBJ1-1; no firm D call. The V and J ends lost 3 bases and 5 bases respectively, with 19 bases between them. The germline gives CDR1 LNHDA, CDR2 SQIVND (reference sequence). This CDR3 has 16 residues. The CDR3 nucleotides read TGTGCCAGTAGTATCAAGAGAGTAACACCGAGGACTGAAGCTTTCTTT. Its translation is CASSIKRVTPRTEAFF.

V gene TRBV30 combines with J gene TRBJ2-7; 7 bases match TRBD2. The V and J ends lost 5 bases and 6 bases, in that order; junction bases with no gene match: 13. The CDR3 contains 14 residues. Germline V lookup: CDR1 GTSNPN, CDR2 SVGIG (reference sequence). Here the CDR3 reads CAWSKRGGLLEQYF. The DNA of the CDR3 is TGTGCCTGGTCAAAACGCGGGGGACTACTCGAGCAGTACTTC.